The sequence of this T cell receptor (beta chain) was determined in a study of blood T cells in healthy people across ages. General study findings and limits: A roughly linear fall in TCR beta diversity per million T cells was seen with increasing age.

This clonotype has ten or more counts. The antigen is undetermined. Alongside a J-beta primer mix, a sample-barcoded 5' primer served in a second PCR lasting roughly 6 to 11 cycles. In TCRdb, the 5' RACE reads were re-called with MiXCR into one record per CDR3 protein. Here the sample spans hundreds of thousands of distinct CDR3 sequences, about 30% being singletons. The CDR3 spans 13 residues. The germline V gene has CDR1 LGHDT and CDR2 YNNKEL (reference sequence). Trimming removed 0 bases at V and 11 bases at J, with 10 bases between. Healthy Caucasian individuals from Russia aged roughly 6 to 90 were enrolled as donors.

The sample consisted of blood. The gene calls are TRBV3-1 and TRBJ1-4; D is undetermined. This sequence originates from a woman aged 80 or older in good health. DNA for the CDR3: TGTGCCAGCAGCCAAGATAGCGCGAGGAAACTGTTTTTT. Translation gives CASSQDSARKLFF.